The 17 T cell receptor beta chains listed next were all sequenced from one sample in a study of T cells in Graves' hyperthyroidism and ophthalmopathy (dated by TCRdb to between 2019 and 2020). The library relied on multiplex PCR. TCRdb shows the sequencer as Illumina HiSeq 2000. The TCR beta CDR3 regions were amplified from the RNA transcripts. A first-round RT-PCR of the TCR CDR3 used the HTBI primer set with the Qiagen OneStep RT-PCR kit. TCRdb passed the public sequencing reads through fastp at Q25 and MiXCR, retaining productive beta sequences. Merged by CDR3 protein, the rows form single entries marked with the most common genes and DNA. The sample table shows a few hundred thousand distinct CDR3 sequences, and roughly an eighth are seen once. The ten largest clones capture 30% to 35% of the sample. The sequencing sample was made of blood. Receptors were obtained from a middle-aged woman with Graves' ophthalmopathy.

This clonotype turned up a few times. The CDR3 DNA follows: TGCAGTGCTGGGGGGACAGGGGGCATCTCTGGCTACACCTTC. Amino acid sequence: CSAGGTGGISGYTF. The chain uses TRBV20-1 and TRBJ1-2; 12 nucleotides agree with TRBD1. The V gene end was trimmed by 5 bases and the J gene end by 7 bases; junction bases not matched to a gene: 8. CDR3 length equals 14 residues. Germline V lookup: CDR1 DFQATT, CDR2 SNEGSKA (reference sequence).

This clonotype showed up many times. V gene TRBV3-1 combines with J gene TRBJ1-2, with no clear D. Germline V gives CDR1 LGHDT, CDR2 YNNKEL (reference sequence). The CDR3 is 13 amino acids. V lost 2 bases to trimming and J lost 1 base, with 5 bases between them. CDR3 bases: TGTGCCAGCAGCCAATCCTTTAACTATGGCTACACCTTC. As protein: CASSQSFNYGYTF.

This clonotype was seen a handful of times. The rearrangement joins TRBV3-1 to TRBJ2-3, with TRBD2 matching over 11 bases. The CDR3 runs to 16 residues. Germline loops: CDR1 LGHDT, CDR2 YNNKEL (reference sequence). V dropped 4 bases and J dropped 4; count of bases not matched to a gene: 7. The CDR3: CASSPNLAGGPDTQYF. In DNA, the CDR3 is TGTGCCAGCAGCCCGAACCTAGCGGGGGGTCCAGATACGCAGTATTTT.

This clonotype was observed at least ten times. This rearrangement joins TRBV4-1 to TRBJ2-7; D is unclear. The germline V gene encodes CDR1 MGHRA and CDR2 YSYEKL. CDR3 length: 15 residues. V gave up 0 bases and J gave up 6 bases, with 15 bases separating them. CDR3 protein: CASSQDYSSGGEQYF. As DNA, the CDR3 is TGCGCCAGCAGCCAAGATTACAGCTCCGGCGGCGAGCAGTACTTC.

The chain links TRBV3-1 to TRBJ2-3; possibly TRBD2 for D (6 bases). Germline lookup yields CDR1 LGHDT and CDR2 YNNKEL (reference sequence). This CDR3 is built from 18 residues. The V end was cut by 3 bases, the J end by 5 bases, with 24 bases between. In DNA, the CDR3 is TGTGCCAGCAGCCAGGTATTAGACGGGGGAGAGAGTGGAGATACGCAGTATTTT. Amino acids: CASSQVLDGGESGDTQYF.

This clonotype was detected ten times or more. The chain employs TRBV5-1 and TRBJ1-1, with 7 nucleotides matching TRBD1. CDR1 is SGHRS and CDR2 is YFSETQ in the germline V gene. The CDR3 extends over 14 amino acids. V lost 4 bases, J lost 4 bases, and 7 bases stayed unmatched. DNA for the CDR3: TGCGCCAGCAGCCGAGACACAGGGGTCACTGAAGCTTTCTTT. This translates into CASSRDTGVTEAFF.

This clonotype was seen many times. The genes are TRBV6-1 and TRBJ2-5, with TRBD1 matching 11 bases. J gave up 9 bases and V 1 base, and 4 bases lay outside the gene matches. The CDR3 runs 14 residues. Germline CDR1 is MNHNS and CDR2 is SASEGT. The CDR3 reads CASSEVGTGGAQYF. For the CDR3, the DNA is TGTGCCAGCAGTGAAGTTGGGACAGGGGGTGCCCAGTACTTC.

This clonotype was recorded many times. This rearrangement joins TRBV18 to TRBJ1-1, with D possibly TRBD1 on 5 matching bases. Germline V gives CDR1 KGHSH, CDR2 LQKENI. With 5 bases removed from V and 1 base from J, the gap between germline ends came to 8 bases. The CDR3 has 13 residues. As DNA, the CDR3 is TGTGCCAGCTCAACGGACAAGAACACTGAAGCTTTCTTT. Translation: CASSTDKNTEAFF. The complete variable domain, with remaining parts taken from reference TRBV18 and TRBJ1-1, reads NAGVMQNPRHLVRRRGQEARLRCSPMKGHSHVYWYRQLPEEGLKFMVYLQKENIIDESGMPKERFSAEFPKEGPSILRIQQVVRGDSAAYFCASSTDKNTEAFFGQGTRLTVV.

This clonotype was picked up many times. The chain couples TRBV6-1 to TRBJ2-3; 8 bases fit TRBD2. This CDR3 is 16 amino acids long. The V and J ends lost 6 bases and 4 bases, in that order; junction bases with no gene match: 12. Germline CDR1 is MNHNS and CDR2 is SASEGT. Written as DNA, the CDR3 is TGTGCCAGCAGCCCTACTAGCGGAGGTTACCCAGATACGCAGTATTTT. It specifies CASSPTSGGYPDTQYF.

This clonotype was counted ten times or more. CDR3: CASSEGAGRTEAFF. The CDR3, as DNA: TGTGCCAGCAGTGAAGGTGCGGGAAGGACTGAAGCTTTCTTT. The V call is TRBV25-1, the J call TRBJ1-1; D is unclear. The CDR3 runs 14 residues. Trimming took 2 bases from V and 5 from J, leaving 12 bases between them. Germline CDR1 reads MGHDK; CDR2 reads SYGVNS.

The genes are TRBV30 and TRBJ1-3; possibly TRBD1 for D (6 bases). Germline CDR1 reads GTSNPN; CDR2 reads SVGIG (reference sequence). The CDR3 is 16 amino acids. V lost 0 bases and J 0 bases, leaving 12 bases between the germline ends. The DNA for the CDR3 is TGTGCCTGGAGTGTAGGGGGTTTCAGCTCTGGAAACACCATATATTTT. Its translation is CAWSVGGFSSGNTIYF.

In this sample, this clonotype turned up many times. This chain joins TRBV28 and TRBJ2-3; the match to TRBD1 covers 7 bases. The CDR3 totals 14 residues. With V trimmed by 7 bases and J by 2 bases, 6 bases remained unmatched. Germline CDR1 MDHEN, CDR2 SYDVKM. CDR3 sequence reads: CASNPTGTTDTQYF. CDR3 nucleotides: TGTGCCAGCAACCCGACAGGGACCACAGATACGCAGTATTTT. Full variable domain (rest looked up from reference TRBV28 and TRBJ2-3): DVKVTQSSRYLVKRTGEKVFLECVQDMDHENMFWYRQDPGLGLRLIYFSYDVKMKEKGDIPEGYSVSREKKERFSLILESASTNQTSMYLCASNPTGTTDTQYFGPGTRLTVL.

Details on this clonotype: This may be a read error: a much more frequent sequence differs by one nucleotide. The CDR3 sequence: CARGSENTEELFF. CDR3 DNA sequence: TGTGCCAGGGGTTCAGAAAACACCGAGGAGCTGTTTTTT. The chain joins TRBV6-1 to TRBJ2-2; D unresolved. Germline V gene lookup returns CDR1 MNHNS and CDR2 SASEGT. This CDR3 is built from 13 residues.

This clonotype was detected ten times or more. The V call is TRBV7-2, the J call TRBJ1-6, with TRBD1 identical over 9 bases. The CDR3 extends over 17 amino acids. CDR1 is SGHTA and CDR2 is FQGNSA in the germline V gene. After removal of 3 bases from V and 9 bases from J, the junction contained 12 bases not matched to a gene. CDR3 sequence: CASSFEAPGQGFSPLHF. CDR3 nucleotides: TGTGCCAGCAGCTTTGAGGCCCCGGGACAGGGTTTTTCACCCCTCCACTTT.

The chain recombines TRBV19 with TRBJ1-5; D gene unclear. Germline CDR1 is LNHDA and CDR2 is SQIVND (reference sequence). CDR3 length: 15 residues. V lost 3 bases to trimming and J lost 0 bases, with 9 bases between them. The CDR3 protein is CASSISWNSNQPQHF. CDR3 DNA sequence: TGTGCCAGTAGTATTTCTTGGAATAGCAATCAGCCCCAGCATTTT.

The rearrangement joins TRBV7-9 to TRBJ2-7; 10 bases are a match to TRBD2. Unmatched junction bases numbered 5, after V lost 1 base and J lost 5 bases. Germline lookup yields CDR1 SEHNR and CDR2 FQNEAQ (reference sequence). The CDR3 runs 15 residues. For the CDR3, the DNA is TGTGCCAGCAGCTTAGTGGCTAGCGGGAGAAACGAGCAGTACTTC. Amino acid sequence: CASSLVASGRNEQYF.

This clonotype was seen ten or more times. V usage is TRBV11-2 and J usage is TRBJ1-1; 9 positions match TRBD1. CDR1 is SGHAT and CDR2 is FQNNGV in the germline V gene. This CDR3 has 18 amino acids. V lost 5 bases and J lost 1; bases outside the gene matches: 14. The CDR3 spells CASSLFPGQGMANTEAFF. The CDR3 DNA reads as TGTGCCAGCAGCCTATTTCCGGGACAGGGTATGGCGAACACTGAAGCTTTCTTT.